The T cell receptor beta chain described here comes from a study of naive and memory T cell subsets. Study-wide points: Especially in CD8 cells, naive repertoires contained a few larger clonotypes, possibly CD45RA-re-expressing memory cells.

A few counts support this clonotype. Its antigen is still unknown. Both TRBC1 and TRBC2 were covered by a beta constant-region primer of two equimolar oligonucleotides. Ligated cDNA was amplified by four rounds of PCR with nested alpha and beta constant-region primers and SP2. A single record per CDR3 protein comes from TCRdb applying MiXCR to the UMI-ligation and nested PCR reads. This sample has under 150,000 distinct CDR3 sequences, with 15% to 25% found just once. The CDR3 consists of 14 residues. The germline gives CDR1 LNHDA, CDR2 SQIVND (reference sequence). The V and J ends lost 5 bases and 0 bases respectively, with 8 bases between them.

Sequencing was carried out using naive CD8+ T cells from blood. The clonotype comes from a human donor in good health. The chain joins TRBV19 to TRBJ2-4, with a tentative D call TRBD2 (6 bases). CDR3 bases: TGTGCCAGTAGTGAGGGACTAGCCAAAAACATTCAGTACTTC. It is translated as CASSEGLAKNIQYF.